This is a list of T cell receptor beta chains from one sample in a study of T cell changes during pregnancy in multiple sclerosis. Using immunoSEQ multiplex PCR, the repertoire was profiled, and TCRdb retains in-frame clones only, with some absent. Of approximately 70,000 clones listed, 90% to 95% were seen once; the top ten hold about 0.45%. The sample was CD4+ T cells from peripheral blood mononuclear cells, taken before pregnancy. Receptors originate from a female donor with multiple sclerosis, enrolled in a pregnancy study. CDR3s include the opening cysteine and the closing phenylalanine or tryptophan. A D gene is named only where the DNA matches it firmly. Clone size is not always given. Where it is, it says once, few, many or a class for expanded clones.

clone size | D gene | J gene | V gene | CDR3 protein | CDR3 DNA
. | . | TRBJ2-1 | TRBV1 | CTSSHAKGLAGDHEQFF | TGCACCAGCAGCCACGCAAAAGGACTAGCGGGAGACCATGAGCAGTTCTTC
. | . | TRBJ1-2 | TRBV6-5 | CASTTEGWNGYTF | TGTGCCAGCACCACCGAGGGATGGAATGGCTACACCTTC
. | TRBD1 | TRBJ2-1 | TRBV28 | CASRGQLYNEQFF | TGTGCCAGCAGGGGACAGCTCTACAATGAGCAGTTCTTC
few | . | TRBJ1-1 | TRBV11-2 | CASSPSGVTEAFF | TGTGCCAGCAGCCCGAGCGGGGTGACTGAAGCTTTCTTT
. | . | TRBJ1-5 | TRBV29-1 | CSVASSLSQPQHF | TGCAGCGTCGCGTCATCTCTAAGCCAGCCCCAGCATTTT
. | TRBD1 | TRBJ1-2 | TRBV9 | CASSVGLGGSYGYTF | TGTGCCAGCAGCGTAGGTCTAGGGGGCAGCTATGGCTACACCTTC
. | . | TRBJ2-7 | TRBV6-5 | CASTPGGPYEQYF | TGTGCCAGCACCCCCGGGGGTCCCTACGAGCAGTACTTC
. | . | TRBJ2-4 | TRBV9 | CASSLSWSKNIQYF | TGTGCCAGCAGCCTAAGCTGGTCCAAAAACATTCAGTACTTC
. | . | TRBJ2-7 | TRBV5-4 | CASSRVPTYEQYF | TGTGCCAGCAGCCGGGTACCTACCTACGAGCAGTACTTC
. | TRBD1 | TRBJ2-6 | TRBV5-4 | CASSRGQGAHGANVLTF | TGTGCCAGCAGCCGCGGACAGGGGGCCCACGGGGCCAACGTCCTGACTTTC
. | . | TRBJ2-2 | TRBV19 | CASTGQRYTGELFF | TGTGCCAGTACCGGACAGCGATACACCGGGGAGCTGTTTTTT
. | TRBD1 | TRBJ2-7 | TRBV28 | CASSLRGEQYF | TGTGCCAGCAGCCTCAGGGGGGAGCAGTACTTC
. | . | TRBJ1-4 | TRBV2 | CASRLGSEKLFF | TGTGCCAGCCGTCTCGGGTCTGAAAAACTGTTTTTT
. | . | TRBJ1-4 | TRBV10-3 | CAISGGDEKLFF | TGTGCCATCAGTGGGGGGGATGAAAAACTGTTTTTT
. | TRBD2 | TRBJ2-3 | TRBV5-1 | CASSDGLAGGQGSTQYF | TGCGCCAGCAGCGACGGACTAGCGGGGGGGCAAGGGAGTACGCAGTATTTT
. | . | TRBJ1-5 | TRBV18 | CASSTNSNQPQHF | TGTGCCAGCTCAACAAATAGCAATCAGCCCCAGCATTTT
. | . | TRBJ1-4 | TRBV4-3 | CASSQAIWTATEKLFF | TGCGCCAGCAGCCAAGCCATTTGGACAGCTACAGAAAAACTGTTTTTT
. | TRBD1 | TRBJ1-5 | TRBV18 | CASSLATGSNQPQHF | TGTGCCAGCTCACTGGCGACAGGGAGCAATCAGCCCCAGCATTTT
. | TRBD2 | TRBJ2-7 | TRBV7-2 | CASKGVGTSTYEQYF | TGTGCCAGCAAGGGGGTCGGGACTAGCACCTACGAGCAGTACTTC
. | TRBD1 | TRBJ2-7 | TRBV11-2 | CASSLAGQGALYEQYF | TGTGCCAGCAGCTTAGCAGGACAGGGGGCTCTCTACGAGCAGTACTTC
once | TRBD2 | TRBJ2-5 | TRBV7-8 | CASSLGNLLAGVETQYF | TGTGCCAGCAGCTTGGGGAATCTTCTAGCGGGAGTTGAGACCCAGTACTTC
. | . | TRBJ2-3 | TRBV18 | CASSPPSPGRGADTQYF | TGTGCCAGCTCACCACCGTCTCCCGGGAGAGGAGCAGATACGCAGTATTTT
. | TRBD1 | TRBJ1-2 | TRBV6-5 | CASSYDRAPYGYTF | TGTGCCAGCAGTTACGACAGGGCACCCTATGGCTACACCTTC
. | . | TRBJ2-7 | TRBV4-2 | CASSQDSSRKGEQYF | TGTGCCAGCAGCCAAGATTCTAGTCGGAAAGGCGAGCAGTACTTC
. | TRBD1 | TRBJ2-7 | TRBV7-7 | CASSHGQGSEQYF | TGTGCCAGCAGCCACGGACAGGGTAGCGAGCAGTACTTC
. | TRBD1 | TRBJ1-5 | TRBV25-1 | CSDRGPSNQPQHF | TGTTCGGACAGGGGTCCAAGCAATCAGCCCCAGCATTTT
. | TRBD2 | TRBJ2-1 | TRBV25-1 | CASSALAGVSGNEQFF | TGTGCCAGCAGTGCCCTAGCGGGGGTAAGTGGCAATGAGCAGTTCTTC
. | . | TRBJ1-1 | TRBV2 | CASSEAGRKNTEAFF | TGTGCCAGCAGTGAAGCGGGCAGAAAGAACACTGAAGCTTTCTTT
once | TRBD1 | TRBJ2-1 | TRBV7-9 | CASSLAGQGGQFF | TGTGCCAGCAGCTTAGCTGGACAGGGAGGGCAGTTCTTC
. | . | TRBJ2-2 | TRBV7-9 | CASSPRDTGELFF | TGTGCCAGCAGCCCCCGAGACACCGGGGAGCTGTTTTTT
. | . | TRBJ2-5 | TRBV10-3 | CAISEERRETQYF | TGTGCCATCAGTGAGGAACGGCGGGAGACCCAGTACTTC
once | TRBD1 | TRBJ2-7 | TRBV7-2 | CASSSIGQGYGYEQYF | TGTGCCAGCAGCTCAATAGGACAGGGATATGGCTACGAGCAGTACTTC
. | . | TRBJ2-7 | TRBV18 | CASSTNLASYEQYF | TGTGCCAGCTCAACTAACCTAGCGTCCTACGAGCAGTACTTC
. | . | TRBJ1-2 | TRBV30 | CAWSVDAGRYGYTF | TGTGCCTGGAGTGTGGATGCGGGACGATATGGCTACACCTTC
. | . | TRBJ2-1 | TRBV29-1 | CSVANNEQFF | TGCAGCGTTGCAAATAATGAGCAGTTCTTC
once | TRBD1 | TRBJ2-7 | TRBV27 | CASSYRQGVGYEQYF | TGTGCCAGCAGTTATCGGCAGGGGGTAGGGTACGAGCAGTACTTC
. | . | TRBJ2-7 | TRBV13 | CASSRWIGVSYEQYF | TGTGCCAGCAGCAGGTGGATAGGGGTTTCCTACGAGCAGTACTTC
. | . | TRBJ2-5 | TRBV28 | CASSLGEETQYF | TGTGCCAGCAGTTTGGGAGAAGAGACCCAGTACTTC
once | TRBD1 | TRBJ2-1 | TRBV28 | CASSPGTGGNNEQFF | TGTGCCAGCAGCCCTGGGACAGGGGGAAACAATGAGCAGTTCTTC
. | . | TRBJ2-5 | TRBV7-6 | CASSRPGEETQYF | TGTGCCAGCAGCAGACCGGGGGAAGAGACCCAGTACTTC
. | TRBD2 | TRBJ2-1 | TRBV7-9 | CASSLALAGGPGEQFF | TGTGCCAGCAGCTTAGCCCTAGCGGGAGGGCCTGGTGAGCAGTTCTTC
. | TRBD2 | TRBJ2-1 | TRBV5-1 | CASSLEPSRSGVSYNEQFF | TGCGCCAGCAGCTTGGAGCCCTCCCGTAGCGGGGTATCCTACAATGAGCAGTTCTTC
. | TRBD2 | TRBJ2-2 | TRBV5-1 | CASSLSGKGVGELFF | TGCGCCAGCAGCTTGAGCGGGAAAGGGGTTGGGGAGCTGTTTTTT
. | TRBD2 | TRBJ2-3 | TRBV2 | CASSELAGYTDTQYF | TGTGCCAGCAGTGAACTAGCGGGGTACACAGATACGCAGTATTTT
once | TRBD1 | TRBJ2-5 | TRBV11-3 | CASSLDGQGAAETQYF | TGTGCCAGCAGCTTAGATGGACAGGGGGCAGCGGAGACCCAGTACTTC
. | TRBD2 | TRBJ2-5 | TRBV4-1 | CASSQWGLADQETQYF | TGCGCCAGCAGCCAATGGGGACTAGCGGACCAAGAGACCCAGTACTTC
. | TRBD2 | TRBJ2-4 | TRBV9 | CASSATIGGDIQYF | TGTGCCAGCAGCGCGACTATTGGGGGGGACATTCAGTACTTC
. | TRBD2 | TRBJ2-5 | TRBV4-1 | CASSRGGALETQYF | TGCGCCAGCAGTCGGGGGGGGGCTTTGGAGACCCAGTACTTC
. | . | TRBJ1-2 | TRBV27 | CASSPGIVGANYGYTF | TGTGCCAGCAGTCCCGGGATAGTTGGGGCTAACTATGGCTACACCTTC
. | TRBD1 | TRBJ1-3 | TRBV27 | CASSPTTGGRRNTIYF | TGTGCCAGCAGTCCCACGACAGGGGGTCGAAGAAACACCATATATTTT
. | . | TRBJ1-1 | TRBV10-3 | CAISDSVERSEAFF | TGTGCCATCAGTGATTCCGTCGAACGGAGTGAAGCTTTCTTT